This record concerns one T cell receptor (beta chain) sequence. The time point was: baseline, week 1 (first vaccination visit). Treatment meaning: pre-vaccination baseline after standard-of-care therapy. Those who donated had recent WHO grade 3 or 4 IDH1-mutant, ATRX-lost astrocytomas. Only in-frame clones appear in the TCRdb table, and some are missing; sequencing was by immunoSEQ multiplex PCR. The profile shows 12,000 to 15,000 clones, more than 80% of them singletons. These data are taken from a study of a mutant IDH1 vaccine in newly diagnosed glioma. Study-level background: The sex distribution of treated patients was around 60% male and approximately 40% female, with a mean age of around 40 years.

Trimming removed 6 bases at V and 8 bases at J, with 19 bases between. The CDR3 contains 14 residues. Germline CDR1 SGHVS, CDR2 FQNEAQ. The J gene is TRBJ1-2, the V gene TRBV7-8; a possible D gene is TRBD1 (6 bases). The sample was PBMCs, taken from a glioma patient treated with radiotherapy, temozolomide or both. This TCR derives from a woman in her thirties or forties with glioma. Some clones in this sample may be carry-over from other donors' samples. This chain's CDR3 is CASSPSRQDMGYTF. The CDR3 region has the DNA TGTGCCAGCAGTCCATCCCGACAGGACATGGGCTACACCTTC.